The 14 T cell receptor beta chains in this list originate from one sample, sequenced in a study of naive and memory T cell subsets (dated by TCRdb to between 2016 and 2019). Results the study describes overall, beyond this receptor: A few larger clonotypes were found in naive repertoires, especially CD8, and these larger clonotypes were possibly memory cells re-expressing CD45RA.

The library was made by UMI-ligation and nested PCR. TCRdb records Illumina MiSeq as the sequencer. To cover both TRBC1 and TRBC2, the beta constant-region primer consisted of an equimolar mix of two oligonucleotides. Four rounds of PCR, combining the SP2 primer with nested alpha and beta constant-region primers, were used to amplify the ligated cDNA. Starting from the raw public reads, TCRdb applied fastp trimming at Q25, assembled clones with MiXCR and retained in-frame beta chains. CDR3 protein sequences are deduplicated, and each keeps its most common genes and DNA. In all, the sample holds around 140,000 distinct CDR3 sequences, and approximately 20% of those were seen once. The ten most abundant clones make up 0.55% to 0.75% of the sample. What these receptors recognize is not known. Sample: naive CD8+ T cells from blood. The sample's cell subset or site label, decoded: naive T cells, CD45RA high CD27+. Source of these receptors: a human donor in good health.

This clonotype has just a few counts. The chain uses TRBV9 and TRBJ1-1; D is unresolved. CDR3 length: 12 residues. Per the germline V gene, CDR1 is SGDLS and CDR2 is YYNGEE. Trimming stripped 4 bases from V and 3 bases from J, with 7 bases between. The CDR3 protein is CASSPWDTEAFF. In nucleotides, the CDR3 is TGTGCCAGCAGCCCGTGGGACACTGAAGCTTTCTTT.

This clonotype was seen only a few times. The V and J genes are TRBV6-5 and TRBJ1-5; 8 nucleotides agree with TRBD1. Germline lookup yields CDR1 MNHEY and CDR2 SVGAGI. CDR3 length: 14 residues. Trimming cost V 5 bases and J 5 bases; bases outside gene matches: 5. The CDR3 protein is CASSDGQGDQPQHF. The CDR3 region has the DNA TGTGCCAGCAGTGACGGACAGGGTGATCAGCCCCAGCATTTT.

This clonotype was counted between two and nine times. The CDR3 region has the DNA TGTGCCAGCAGTGAAGTATGGGAATCCGACTCACCCCTCCACTTT. Amino acids: CASSEVWESDSPLHF. V and J are TRBV25-1 and TRBJ1-6; D unclear. The V gene lost 2 bases and the J gene lost 10 bases, with 15 bases spanning the gap. CDR3 size: 15 residues. In germline, CDR1 is MGHDK, CDR2 SYGVNS. The whole variable domain, filled in from reference TRBV25-1 and TRBJ1-6, reads EADIYQTPRYLVIGTGKKITLECSQTMGHDKMYWYQQDPGMELHLIHYSYGVNSTEKGDLSSESTVSRIRTEHFPLTLESARPSHTSQYLCASSEVWESDSPLHFGNGTRLTVT.

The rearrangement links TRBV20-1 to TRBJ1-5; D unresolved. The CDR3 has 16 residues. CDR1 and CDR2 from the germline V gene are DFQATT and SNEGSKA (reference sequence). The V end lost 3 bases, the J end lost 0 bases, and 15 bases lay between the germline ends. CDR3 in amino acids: CSARGHLTYSNQPQHF. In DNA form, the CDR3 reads TGCAGTGCTAGGGGCCACCTTACTTATAGCAATCAGCCCCAGCATTTT.

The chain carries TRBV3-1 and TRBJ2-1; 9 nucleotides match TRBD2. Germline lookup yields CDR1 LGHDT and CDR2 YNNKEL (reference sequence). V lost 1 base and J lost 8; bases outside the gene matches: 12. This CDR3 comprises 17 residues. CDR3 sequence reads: CASSQGWGSGSMHEQFF. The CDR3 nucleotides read TGTGCCAGCAGCCAAGGGTGGGGTAGCGGGAGTATGCATGAGCAGTTCTTC.

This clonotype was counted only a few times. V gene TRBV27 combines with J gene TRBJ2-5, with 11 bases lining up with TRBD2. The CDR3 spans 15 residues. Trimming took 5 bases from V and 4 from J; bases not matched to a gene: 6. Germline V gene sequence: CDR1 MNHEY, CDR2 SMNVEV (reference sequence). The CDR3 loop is CASSPLAGGRETQYF. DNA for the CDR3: TGTGCCAGCAGTCCGTTAGCGGGAGGGCGAGAGACCCAGTACTTC.

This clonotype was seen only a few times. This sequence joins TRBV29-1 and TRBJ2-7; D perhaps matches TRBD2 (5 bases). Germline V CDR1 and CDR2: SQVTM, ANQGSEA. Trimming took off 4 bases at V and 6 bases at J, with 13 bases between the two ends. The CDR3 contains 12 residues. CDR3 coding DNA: TGCAGCGTTGTCGTTTTGGGAGCCGAGCAGTACTTC. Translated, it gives CSVVVLGAEQYF.

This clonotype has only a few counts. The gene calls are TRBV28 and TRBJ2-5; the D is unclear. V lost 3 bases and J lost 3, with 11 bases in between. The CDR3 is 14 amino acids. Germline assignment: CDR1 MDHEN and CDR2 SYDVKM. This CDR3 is CASSFLRGKETQYF. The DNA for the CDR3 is TGTGCCAGCAGTTTTCTTCGTGGAAAAGAGACCCAGTACTTC.

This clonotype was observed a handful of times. In DNA, the CDR3 is TGCGCCAGCAGCCAAGCCTGGGACAGATTAAATTATAATTCACCCCTCCACTTT. Translating it yields CASSQAWDRLNYNSPLHF. The chain carries TRBV4-3 and TRBJ1-6; 7 bases map to TRBD1. The germline V gene has CDR1 LGHNA and CDR2 YSLEER. V was clipped by 1 base and J by 4 bases; unmatched bases: 10. There are 18 residues in the CDR3.

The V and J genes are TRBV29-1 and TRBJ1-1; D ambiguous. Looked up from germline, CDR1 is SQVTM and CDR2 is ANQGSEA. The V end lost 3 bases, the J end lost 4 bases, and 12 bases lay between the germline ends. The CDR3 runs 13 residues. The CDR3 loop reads CSVDYKTGTEAFF. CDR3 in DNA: TGCAGCGTTGATTACAAAACTGGCACTGAAGCTTTCTTT.

CDR3 nucleotides: TGTGCCAGTAGTATAACAGACAATGAGCAGTTCTTC. Residues: CASSITDNEQFF. This sequence joins TRBV19 and TRBJ2-1; D gene unclear. With 2 bases removed from V and 5 bases from J, the gap between germline ends came to 4 bases. There are 12 residues in the CDR3. The germline gives CDR1 LNHDA, CDR2 SQIVND (reference sequence). The variable domain in full, with the rest retrieved from reference TRBV19 and TRBJ2-1, is DGGITQSPKYLFRKEGQNVTLSCEQNLNHDAMYWYRQDPGQGLRLIYYSQIVNDFQKGDIAEGYSVSREKKESFPLTVTSAQKNPTAFYLCASSITDNEQFFGPGTRLTVL.

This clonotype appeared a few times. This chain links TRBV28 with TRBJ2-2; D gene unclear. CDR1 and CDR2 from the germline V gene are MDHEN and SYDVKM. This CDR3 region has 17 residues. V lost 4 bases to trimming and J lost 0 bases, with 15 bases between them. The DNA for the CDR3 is TGTGCCAGCAGTTCCCACCCGTGGCGGACGAACACCGGGGAGCTGTTTTTT. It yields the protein CASSSHPWRTNTGELFF.

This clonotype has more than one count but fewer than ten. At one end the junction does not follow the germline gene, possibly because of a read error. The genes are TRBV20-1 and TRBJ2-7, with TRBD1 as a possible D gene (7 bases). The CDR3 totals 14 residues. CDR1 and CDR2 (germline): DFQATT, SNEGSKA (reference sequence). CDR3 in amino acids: CSARDREDSYEQYF. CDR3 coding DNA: TGCAGTGCCAGAGACAGGGAGGATTCCTACGAGCAGTACTTC.

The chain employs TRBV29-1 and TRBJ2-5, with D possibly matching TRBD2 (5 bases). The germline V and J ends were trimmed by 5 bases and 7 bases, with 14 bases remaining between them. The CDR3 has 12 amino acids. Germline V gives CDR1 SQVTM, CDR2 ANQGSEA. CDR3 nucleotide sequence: TGCAGCGTTTTCTCTCTAGCCGGGACCCAGTACTTC. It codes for CSVFSLAGTQYF.